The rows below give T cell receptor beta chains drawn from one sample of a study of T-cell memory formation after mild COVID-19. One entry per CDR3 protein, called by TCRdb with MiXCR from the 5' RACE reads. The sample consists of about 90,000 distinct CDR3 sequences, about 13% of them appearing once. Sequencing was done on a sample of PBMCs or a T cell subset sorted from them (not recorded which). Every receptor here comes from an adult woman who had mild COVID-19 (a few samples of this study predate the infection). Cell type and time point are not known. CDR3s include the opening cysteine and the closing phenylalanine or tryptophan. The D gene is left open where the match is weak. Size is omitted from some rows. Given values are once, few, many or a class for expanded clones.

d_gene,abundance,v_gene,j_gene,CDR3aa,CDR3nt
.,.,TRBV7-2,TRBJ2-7,CASRTDRDEQYF,TGTGCCAGCAGGACGGACCGGGACGAGCAGTACTTC
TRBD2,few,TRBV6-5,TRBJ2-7,CASSSQAGPTYEQYF,TGTGCCAGCAGTTCCCAAGCGGGACCGACCTACGAGCAGTACTTC
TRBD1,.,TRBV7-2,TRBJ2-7,CASSLGTGVYEQYF,TGTGCCAGCAGCTTAGGGACAGGGGTCTACGAGCAGTACTTC
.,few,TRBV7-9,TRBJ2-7,CASSLSREGEQYF,TGTGCCAGCAGCTTAAGCAGGGAAGGGGAGCAGTACTTC
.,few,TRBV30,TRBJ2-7,CAWSAYLSYEQYF,TGTGCCTGGAGTGCCTATCTCTCCTACGAGCAGTACTTC
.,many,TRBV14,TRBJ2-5,CASSPHQETQYF,TGTGCCAGCAGCCCACATCAAGAGACCCAGTACTTC
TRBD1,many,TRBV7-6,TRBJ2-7,CASSLGQGAYEQYF,TGTGCCAGCAGCTTGGGTCAGGGGGCCTACGAGCAGTACTTC
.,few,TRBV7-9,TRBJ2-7,CASSYSDNSYEQYF,TGTGCCAGCAGCTATTCTGACAATTCCTACGAGCAGTACTTC
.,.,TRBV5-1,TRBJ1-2,CASSLGHGGRSDGYTF,TGCGCCAGCAGCTTGGGTCATGGGGGGCGGTCGGACGGCTACACCTTC
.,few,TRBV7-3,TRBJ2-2,CASSSQDSPGELFF,TGTGCCAGCAGCTCCCAAGACAGCCCCGGGGAGCTGTTTTTT
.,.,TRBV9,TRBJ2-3,CASSVEVGWDTQYF,TGTGCCAGCAGCGTAGAAGTGGGGTGGGATACGCAGTATTTT
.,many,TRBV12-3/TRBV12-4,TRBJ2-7,CASSPLAELIYEQYF,TGTGCCAGCAGCCCACTAGCAGAGCTTATTTACGAGCAGTACTTC
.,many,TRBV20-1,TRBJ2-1,CSAVGIYNEQFF,TGCAGTGCGGTCGGGATCTACAATGAGCAGTTCTTC
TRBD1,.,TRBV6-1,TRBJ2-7,CASSEALGQASGEQYF,TGTGCCAGCAGTGAAGCGTTGGGACAGGCCTCTGGGGAGCAGTACTTC
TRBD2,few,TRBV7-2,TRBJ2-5,CASSLGGGLAEQETQYF,TGTGCCAGCAGCTTAGGGGGGGGACTAGCTGAACAAGAGACCCAGTACTTC
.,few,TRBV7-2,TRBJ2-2,CASSFSYRAAGELFF,TGTGCCAGCAGCTTCTCTTACAGGGCGGCCGGGGAGCTGTTTTTT
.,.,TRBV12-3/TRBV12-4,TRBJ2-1,CASSLQGSYNEQFF,TGTGCCAGCAGTCTACAGGGCTCGTACAATGAGCAGTTCTTC
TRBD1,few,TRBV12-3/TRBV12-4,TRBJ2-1,CASSPDRESYNEQFF,TGTGCCAGCAGTCCCGACAGGGAATCCTACAATGAGCAGTTCTTC
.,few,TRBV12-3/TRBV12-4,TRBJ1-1,CASSPMGRGDTEAFF,TGTGCCAGCAGTCCGATGGGGAGGGGGGACACTGAAGCTTTCTTT
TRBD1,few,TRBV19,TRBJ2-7,CASSHRGSAYEQYF,TGTGCCAGTAGCCACAGGGGGTCCGCCTACGAGCAGTACTTC
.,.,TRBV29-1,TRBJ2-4,CSVEDEEEAKNIQYF,TGCAGCGTTGAAGATGAGGAGGAGGCCAAAAACATTCAGTACTTC
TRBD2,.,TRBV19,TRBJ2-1,CASSIVYWREGLLNEQFF,TGTGCCAGTAGTATAGTTTATTGGCGGGAGGGCCTTCTTAATGAGCAGTTCTTC
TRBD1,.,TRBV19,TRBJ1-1,CASSIDQGTGDTEAFF,TGTGCCAGTAGTATAGATCAAGGAACAGGGGACACTGAAGCTTTCTTT
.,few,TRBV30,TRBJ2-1,CAWSFTGDEQFF,TGTGCCTGGAGTTTCACCGGTGATGAGCAGTTCTTC
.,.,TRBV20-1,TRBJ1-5,CSARVDTFPGNQPQHF,TGCAGTGCTAGAGTGGACACTTTTCCAGGCAATCAGCCCCAGCATTTT
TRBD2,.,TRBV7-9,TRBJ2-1,CASSSTSGRGEQFF,TGTGCCAGCAGCTCAACTAGCGGGAGGGGTGAGCAGTTCTTC
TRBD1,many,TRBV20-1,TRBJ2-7,CSARQGGHEQYF,TGCAGTGCTCGACAGGGGGGCCACGAGCAGTACTTC
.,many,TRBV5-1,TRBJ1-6,CASSFGIGQDNSPLHF,TGCGCCAGCAGCTTTGGGATAGGGCAAGATAATTCACCCCTCCACTTT
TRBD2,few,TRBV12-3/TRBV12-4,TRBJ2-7,CASSGLAMEQYF,TGTGCCAGCAGTGGACTAGCTATGGAGCAGTACTTC
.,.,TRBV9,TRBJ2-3,CASSVEGPPGDTQYF,TGTGCCAGCAGCGTAGAGGGGCCCCCTGGGGATACGCAGTATTTT
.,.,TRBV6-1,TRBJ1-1,CASRPLGQLNTEAFF,TGTGCCAGCAGGCCGCTAGGACAGTTGAACACTGAAGCTTTCTTT
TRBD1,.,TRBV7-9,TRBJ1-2,CASSPGTGAHGYTF,TGTGCCAGCAGCCCCGGGACAGGAGCCCATGGCTACACCTTC
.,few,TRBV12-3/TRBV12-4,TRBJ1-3,CASSYGPGIRAGNTIYF,TGTGCCAGCAGTTACGGACCAGGGATTCGGGCTGGAAACACCATATATTTT
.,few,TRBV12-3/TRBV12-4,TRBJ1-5,CASKQLSNQPQHF,TGTGCCAGCAAGCAACTTAGCAATCAGCCCCAGCATTTT
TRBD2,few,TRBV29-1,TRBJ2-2,CSVGYSGEYTGELFF,TGCAGCGTTGGATATAGCGGGGAATACACCGGGGAGCTGTTTTTT
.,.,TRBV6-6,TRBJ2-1,CASSSRGNNEQFF,TGTGCCAGCAGTTCTCGGGGTAACAATGAGCAGTTCTTC
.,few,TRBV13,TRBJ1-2,CASSSQEGYGYTF,TGTGCCAGCAGCTCCCAAGAGGGCTATGGCTACACCTTC
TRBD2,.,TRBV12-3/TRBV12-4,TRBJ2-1,CASSPGTSPNEQFF,TGTGCCAGCAGCCCTGGGACTAGCCCAAATGAGCAGTTCTTC
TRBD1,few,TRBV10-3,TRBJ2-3,CAITGQESTDTQYF,TGTGCCATCACCGGACAGGAGAGCACAGATACGCAGTATTTT
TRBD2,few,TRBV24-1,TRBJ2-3,CATSDRGADTQYF,TGTGCCACCAGTGATCGGGGGGCAGATACGCAGTATTTT
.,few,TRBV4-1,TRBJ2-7,CASSQDEYYEQYF,TGCGCCAGCAGCCAAGATGAGTACTACGAGCAGTACTTC
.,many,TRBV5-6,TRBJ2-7,CASSLLVPLSYEQYF,TGTGCCAGCAGCTTGTTAGTCCCGCTTTCCTACGAGCAGTACTTC
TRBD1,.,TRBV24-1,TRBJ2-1,CATSDDDRGIAYNEQFF,TGTGCCACCAGTGACGACGACAGGGGGATAGCCTACAATGAGCAGTTCTTC
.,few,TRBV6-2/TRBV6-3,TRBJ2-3,CASSYFLALDTQYF,TGTGCCAGCAGTTACTTTCTAGCTTTAGATACGCAGTATTTT
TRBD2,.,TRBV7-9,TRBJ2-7,CASSLPGLAREQYF,TGTGCCAGCAGTCTTCCGGGACTAGCAAGGGAGCAGTACTTC
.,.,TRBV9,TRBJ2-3,CASSGDTDTQYF,TGTGCCAGCAGCGGAGACACAGATACGCAGTATTTT
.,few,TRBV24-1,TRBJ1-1,CATSDFGGLNTEAFF,TGTGCCACCAGTGATTTTGGAGGGCTGAACACTGAAGCTTTCTTT
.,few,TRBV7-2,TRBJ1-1,CASSLANVGPEAFF,TGTGCCAGCAGCTTAGCCAACGTAGGGCCTGAAGCTTTCTTT
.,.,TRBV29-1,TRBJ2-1,CSVELANSYNEQFF,TGCAGCGTTGAACTGGCCAACTCCTACAATGAGCAGTTCTTC
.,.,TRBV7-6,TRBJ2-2,CASSSTGTSTGELFF,TGTGCCAGCAGCTCGACCGGGACATCAACCGGGGAGCTGTTTTTT
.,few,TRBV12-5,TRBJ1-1,CASATGLGRLTEAFF,TGTGCTAGTGCCACCGGCTTGGGGCGTCTCACTGAAGCTTTCTTT
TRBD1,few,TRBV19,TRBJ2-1,CASSPRTGLHNEQFF,TGTGCCAGTAGTCCAAGGACAGGATTACACAATGAGCAGTTCTTC